The clone carrying this T cell receptor beta chain was seen more than once but under ten times. Participants came from 20 to 25 US areas, aged about 18 to 95 years. Clinical history reported by participants formed the basis on which cohorts were assigned. These data are taken from a study of blood T cell repertoires in COVID-19. The wider study: The United States, Italy and Spain were the sources of the acute and convalescent COVID-19 samples.

Sequencing was performed with immunoSEQ multiplex PCR; in TCRdb, only in-frame clones are kept and a portion is missing. The sample records roughly 200,000 clones, around 86% being singletons. CDR3 length: 15 amino acids. The germline CDR1 and CDR2 sequences are SNHLY and FYNNEI. Trimming took 4 bases from V and 6 from J; bases not matched to a gene: 8. The chain couples TRBV2 to TRBJ2-1; 8 bases are a match to TRBD2. The sequence came from a woman aged 40 to 50 in a cohort exposed to, infected with or recovered from COVID-19 (not recorded which). Sequenced material: PBMCs or T cells enriched from blood (not recorded which). The CDR3 sequence is CASSAVSGVPNEQFF. The CDR3 DNA reads TGTGCCAGCAGTGCGGTTAGCGGGGTCCCCAATGAGCAGTTCTTC. Full variable domain (remainder filled in from reference TRBV2 and TRBJ2-1): EPEVTQTPSHQVTQMGQEVILRCVPISNHLYFYWYRQILGQKVEFLVSFYNNEISEKSEIFDDQFSVERPDGSNFTLKIRSTKLEDSAMYFCASSAVSGVPNEQFFGPGTRLTVL.